The 7 T cell receptor beta chains in this list originate from one sample, sequenced in a study of T-cell reconstitution after alpha-beta-depleted transplantation in children. Preparing the TCRbeta library involved the use of unique molecular identifiers. TCRdb called the PCR reads again in MiXCR, with one record for every CDR3 protein. The table includes approximately 520,000 distinct CDR3 sequences, 30% to 35% detected once. The starting material was PBMCs from the stem cell graft donor, obtained from the stem cell graft. Receptors were obtained from a human donor who donated a stem cell graft to a child with aplastic anemia.

J is TRBJ2-3 and V is TRBV20-1, with TRBD2 as a possible D gene (5 bases). With 0 bases removed from V and 7 bases from J, the gap between germline ends came to 17 bases. Germline assignment: CDR1 DFQATT and CDR2 SNEGSKA (reference sequence). This CDR3 comprises 15 residues. The CDR3 DNA reads TGCAGTGCTAGAGATCGCGTTCTAGCTCTAAATACGCAGTATTTT. This codes for CSARDRVLALNTQYF.

This clonotype was found a few times. The chain uses TRBV5-1 and TRBJ2-3; D unresolved. Germline lookup yields CDR1 SGHRS and CDR2 YFSETQ. CDR3 length equals 13 residues. V lost 3 bases to trimming and J lost 3 bases, with 8 bases between them. DNA of the CDR3: TGCGCCAGCAGCTACATCCTGACAGATACGCAGTATTTT. Its translation: CASSYILTDTQYF.

The CDR3 sequence is CASSGRTGLWEKLFF. Written as DNA, the CDR3 is TGTGCCAGCAGTGGAAGGACAGGGTTATGGGAAAAACTGTTTTTT. J is TRBJ1-4 and V is TRBV12-3 or TRBV12-4; 8 bases are shared with TRBD1. J gave up 8 bases and V 5 bases, and 10 bases lay outside the gene matches. CDR3 length equals 15 residues.

This clonotype was seen more than once but under ten times. The V call is TRBV6-1, the J call TRBJ1-1, with 10 bases lining up with TRBD1. Unmatched junction bases numbered 12, after V lost 6 bases and J lost 11 bases. The length of the CDR3 is 14 residues. The V gene's germline CDR1 is MNHNS and CDR2 SASEGT. CDR3 in amino acids: CASSLPPGTGDAFF. In DNA, the CDR3 is TGTGCCAGCAGCCTTCCCCCCGGGACAGGGGACGCTTTCTTT.

V usage is TRBV7-7 and J usage is TRBJ2-1; D unresolved. The V end lost 1 base, the J end lost 9 bases, and 16 bases lay between the germline ends. This CDR3 is 15 amino acids long. The germline gives CDR1 SSHAT, CDR2 FNYEAQ (reference sequence). The CDR3 sequence is CASSLGVGPWAEQFF. The CDR3 region has the DNA TGTGCCAGCAGCTTAGGGGTCGGTCCGTGGGCTGAGCAGTTCTTC.

J is TRBJ1-5 and V is TRBV7-2; D perhaps matches TRBD1 (5 bases). The germline CDR1 and CDR2 sequences are SGHTA and FQGNSA. V lost 3 bases and J 6 bases, leaving 15 bases between the germline ends. The CDR3 is 15 residues long. CDR3 nucleotides: TGTGCCAGCAGCTTTCGGCAGGGAGCGGGTCAGCCCCAGCATTTT. Translating gives CASSFRQGAGQPQHF.

The chain couples TRBV6-2 or TRBV6-3 to TRBJ2-7, with TRBD2 matching 8 bases. V lost 8 bases, J lost 2 bases, and 8 bases stayed unmatched. The length of the CDR3 is 14 residues. Germline V CDR1 and CDR2: MNHEY, SVGEGT. The CDR3 sequence is CASGKTSAAYEQYF. CDR3 nucleotide sequence: TGTGCCAGCGGGAAGACTAGCGCGGCCTACGAGCAGTACTTC.